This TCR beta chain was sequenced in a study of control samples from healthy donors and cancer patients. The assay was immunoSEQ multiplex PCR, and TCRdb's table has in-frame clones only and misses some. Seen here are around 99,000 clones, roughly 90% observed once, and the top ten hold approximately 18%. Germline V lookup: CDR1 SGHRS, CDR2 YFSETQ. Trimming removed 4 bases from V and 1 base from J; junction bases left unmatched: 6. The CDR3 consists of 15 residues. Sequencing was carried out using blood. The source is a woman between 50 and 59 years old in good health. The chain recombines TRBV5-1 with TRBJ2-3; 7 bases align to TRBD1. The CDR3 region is CASSEGAGGTDTQYF. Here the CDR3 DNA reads TGCGCCAGCAGCGAGGGGGCAGGTGGCACAGATACGCAGTATTTT.